This is a list of T cell receptor beta chains from one sample in a study of OX40 agonist ivuxolimab in advanced cancers. The data were produced by immunoSEQ multiplex PCR, yet TCRdb's version contains in-frame clones alone and is incomplete. Here the sample spans some 44,000 clones, 82% being singletons. Source: CD4+ or CD8+ T cells sorted from blood, taken in a trial of the OX40 agonist ivuxolimab. These receptors were taken from an adult with an advanced solid tumor such as melanoma, head and neck, liver or kidney cancer. The CDR3 runs from the conserved cysteine through the conserved F or W. A D gene is named only where the DNA matches it firmly. A row's size may be missing; if present it is once, few, many or a size class.

clone_size	v_call	j_call	cdr3_length	d_call	cdr3_aa	cdr3_nt
.	TRBV5-8	TRBJ1-4	16	.	CASSLLTTATNEKLFF	TGTGCCAGCAGCTTGTTAACGACCGCAACTAATGAAAAACTGTTTTTT
.	TRBV2	TRBJ2-2	13	.	CASSDTGSGELFF	TGTGCCAGCAGCGACACAGGGTCCGGGGAGCTGTTTTTT
.	TRBV6-6	TRBJ2-2	15	.	CASSILFANTGELFF	TGTGCCAGCAGTATTTTGTTTGCGAACACCGGGGAGCTGTTTTTT
.	TRBV7-3	TRBJ1-1	14	.	CASSIKGGFTEAFF	TGTGCCAGCAGCATAAAGGGGGGGTTCACTGAAGCTTTCTTT
.	TRBV7-2	TRBJ2-5	14	.	CASAEERATETQYF	TGTGCCTCTGCCGAGGAGCGGGCCACAGAGACCCAGTACTTC
.	TRBV19	TRBJ1-1	12	.	CASSIAATEAFF	TGTGCCAGTAGTATAGCCGCCACTGAAGCTTTCTTT
.	TRBV11-2	TRBJ1-3	15	.	CASTTREAGVNTIYF	TGTGCCAGCACCACACGAGAGGCGGGGGTAAACACCATATATTTT
.	TRBV27	TRBJ1-5	15	TRBD1	CATKTGQGTYQPQHF	TGTGCCACCAAAACCGGACAGGGGACCTATCAGCCCCAGCATTTT
.	TRBV28	TRBJ2-5	15	.	CASSLAMGQQETQYF	TGTGCCAGCAGTTTAGCTATGGGACAACAAGAGACCCAGTACTTC
few	TRBV5-1	TRBJ1-1	13	TRBD1	CASSFSGGTEAFF	TGCGCCAGCAGCTTTTCAGGGGGCACTGAAGCTTTCTTT
.	TRBV18	TRBJ2-5	14	TRBD2	CASSPTSGQEIQYF	TGTGCCAGCTCACCTACTAGCGGTCAAGAGATCCAGTACTTC
.	TRBV19	TRBJ1-5	15	.	CASSMYRDVHQPQHF	TGTGCCAGTAGTATGTACAGGGACGTCCATCAGCCCCAGCATTTT
once	TRBV9	TRBJ1-1	14	TRBD1	CASSVAPQGDEAFF	TGTGCCAGCAGCGTAGCTCCGCAGGGGGATGAAGCTTTCTTT
.	TRBV29-1	TRBJ2-7	12	.	CSVEGSSYEQYF	TGCAGCGTTGAGGGCAGCTCCTACGAGCAGTACTTC
.	TRBV11-3	TRBJ2-3	15	.	CASSTRDAHTDTQYF	TGTGCCAGCAGCACCCGGGACGCCCACACAGATACGCAGTATTTT
once	TRBV7-9	TRBJ1-3	15	.	CASSRGPGEGNTIYF	TGTGCCAGCAGCCGAGGACCGGGGGAAGGAAACACCATATATTTT
.	TRBV9	TRBJ2-1	15	.	CASSVEGEWYNEQFF	TGTGCCAGCAGCGTAGAGGGGGAGTGGTACAATGAGCAGTTCTTC
.	TRBV4-1	TRBJ2-2	15	.	CASSQLFRGTGELFF	TGCGCCAGCAGCCAACTATTCCGGGGCACCGGGGAGCTGTTTTTT
.	TRBV4-1	TRBJ1-5	13	.	CASSQDRGQPQHF	TGCGCCAGCAGCCAAGACAGGGGTCAGCCCCAGCATTTT
.	TRBV2	TRBJ2-5	14	TRBD2	CASSWTSGQRAQYF	TGTGCCAGCAGCTGGACTAGCGGCCAAAGGGCCCAGTACTTC
once	TRBV11-3	TRBJ2-7	15	TRBD1	CASSSRAGQGHEQYF	TGTGCCAGCAGCTCCCGCGCCGGACAGGGCCACGAGCAGTACTTC
.	TRBV19	TRBJ1-3	14	.	CASSQREYGNTIYF	TGTGCCAGTAGTCAACGGGAGTATGGAAACACCATATATTTT
few	TRBV19	TRBJ2-7	15	TRBD2	CATTHWGRGAYEQYF	TGTGCCACTACACACTGGGGCCGGGGGGCCTACGAGCAGTACTTC
.	TRBV2	TRBJ2-7	15	TRBD2	CASSPTSGGNYEQYF	TGTGCCAGCAGTCCTACTAGCGGGGGAAACTACGAGCAGTACTTC
.	TRBV7-2	TRBJ2-3	17	TRBD2	CASSPGLAGISTDTQYF	TGTGCCAGCAGCCCTGGACTAGCGGGAATTAGCACAGATACGCAGTATTTT
.	TRBV5-4	TRBJ2-3	15	.	CASSFIPESTDTQYF	TGTGCCAGCAGCTTTATCCCAGAGAGCACAGATACGCAGTATTTT
.	TRBV7-9	TRBJ2-2	15	.	CASSLSGANTGELFF	TGTGCCAGCAGCTTAAGCGGCGCGAACACCGGGGAGCTGTTTTTT
.	TRBV5-4	TRBJ2-5	16	TRBD2	CASSPRTSGYQETQYF	TGTGCCAGCAGCCCTCGGACTAGCGGCTACCAAGAGACCCAGTACTTC
.	TRBV4-3	TRBJ1-2	16	.	CASSQNSEAVNYGYTF	TGCGCCAGCAGCCAGAACTCAGAGGCGGTTAACTATGGCTACACCTTC
.	TRBV6-5	TRBJ1-2	14	.	CASSESGADYGYTF	TGTGCCAGCAGTGAATCAGGGGCTGACTATGGCTACACCTTC
.	TRBV11-2	TRBJ2-7	16	TRBD1	CASSLRTGAGSYEQYF	TGTGCCAGCAGCTTAAGGACAGGGGCAGGCTCCTACGAGCAGTACTTC
.	TRBV7-2	TRBJ2-3	15	.	CASSLGGSEADTQYF	TGTGCCAGCAGCTTAGGAGGGAGCGAGGCGGATACGCAGTATTTT
.	TRBV10-3	TRBJ2-7	14	TRBD1	CAITPRDRATEQYF	TGTGCCATCACCCCGAGGGACAGGGCGACCGAGCAGTACTTC
.	TRBV7-2	TRBJ2-2	14	.	CATQNGGNTGELFF	TGTGCCACCCAGAACGGGGGAAACACCGGGGAGCTGTTTTTT
few	TRBV2	TRBJ1-1	12	.	CASKGTLPEAFF	TGTGCCAGCAAGGGGACCCTTCCTGAAGCTTTCTTT
once	TRBV7-8	TRBJ2-1	16	.	CASSLSRASSYNEQFF	TGTGCCAGCAGCTTATCCCGGGCCAGCTCCTACAATGAGCAGTTCTTC
.	TRBV29-1	TRBJ2-1	16	TRBD1	CSVGGWTGGSYNEQFF	TGCAGCGTTGGGGGATGGACAGGGGGCTCCTACAATGAGCAGTTCTTC
.	TRBV2	TRBJ2-3	16	TRBD2	CASSERASGVTDTQYF	TGTGCCAGCAGTGAACGGGCTAGCGGTGTCACAGATACGCAGTATTTT
.	TRBV27	TRBJ2-5	14	.	CASRRIAAQETQYF	TGTGCCAGCAGAAGGATAGCGGCTCAAGAGACCCAGTACTTC
.	TRBV27	TRBJ2-7	14	TRBD2	CASRLSGNSYEQYF	TGTGCCAGCAGGTTAAGCGGGAACTCCTACGAGCAGTACTTC
.	TRBV19	TRBJ2-1	13	.	CASKRDLYNEQFF	TGTGCCAGTAAACGGGACCTCTACAATGAGCAGTTCTTC
.	TRBV29-1	TRBJ2-6	15	.	CSVDLRGSGANVLTF	TGCAGCGTTGACCTCAGGGGATCTGGGGCCAACGTCCTGACTTTC
.	TRBV5-1	TRBJ2-2	18	TRBD2	CASSLGQTSGRVSGELFF	TGCGCCAGCAGCTTGGGACAGACCAGCGGGAGAGTATCCGGGGAGCTGTTTTTT
.	TRBV23-1	TRBJ2-7	13	.	CASSPRGNYEQYF	TGCGCCAGCTCCCCGAGGGGGAATTACGAGCAGTACTTC
.	TRBV2	TRBJ2-3	16	.	CASSASRDPSTDTQYF	TGTGCCAGCAGTGCCTCTCGTGACCCCAGCACAGATACGCAGTATTTT
.	TRBV28	TRBJ2-5	12	.	CASSSLAETQYF	TGTGCCAGCAGTTCGTTAGCGGAGACCCAGTACTTC
.	TRBV6-5	TRBJ1-4	14	TRBD1	CASRPGQEKFKLFF	TGTGCCAGCAGACCGGGACAGGAAAAATTTAAACTGTTTTTT
.	TRBV5-4	TRBJ2-7	15	.	CASRSMGPSSYEQYF	TGTGCCAGCCGTTCTATGGGGCCTAGCTCCTACGAGCAGTACTTC
once	TRBV19	TRBJ2-1	15	.	CASSITSTGYNEQFF	TGTGCCAGTAGTATAACTTCCACGGGCTACAATGAGCAGTTCTTC
.	TRBV25-1	TRBJ2-7	12	.	CASRGSSYEQYF	TGTGCCAGCCGAGGGAGTTCCTACGAGCAGTACTTC
.	TRBV27	TRBJ1-5	15	.	CASSSGTEINQPQHF	TGTGCCAGCAGTAGTGGGACGGAAATCAATCAGCCCCAGCATTTT
.	TRBV6-1	TRBJ2-7	13	.	CASSAGHTYEQYF	TGTGCCAGCAGTGCGGGACATACCTACGAGCAGTACTTC
.	TRBV10-3	TRBJ2-7	14	TRBD1	CAISAGQGLYEQYF	TGTGCCATCAGCGCCGGACAGGGGTTATACGAGCAGTACTTC
.	TRBV5-6	TRBJ2-1	16	TRBD2	CASRGDSGSRYNEQFF	TGTGCCAGCAGGGGGGATAGCGGGAGCCGATACAATGAGCAGTTCTTC
.	TRBV4-2	TRBJ1-5	15	.	CASSQGAVGNQPQHF	TGTGCCAGCAGCCAAGGGGCAGTGGGCAATCAGCCCCAGCATTTT